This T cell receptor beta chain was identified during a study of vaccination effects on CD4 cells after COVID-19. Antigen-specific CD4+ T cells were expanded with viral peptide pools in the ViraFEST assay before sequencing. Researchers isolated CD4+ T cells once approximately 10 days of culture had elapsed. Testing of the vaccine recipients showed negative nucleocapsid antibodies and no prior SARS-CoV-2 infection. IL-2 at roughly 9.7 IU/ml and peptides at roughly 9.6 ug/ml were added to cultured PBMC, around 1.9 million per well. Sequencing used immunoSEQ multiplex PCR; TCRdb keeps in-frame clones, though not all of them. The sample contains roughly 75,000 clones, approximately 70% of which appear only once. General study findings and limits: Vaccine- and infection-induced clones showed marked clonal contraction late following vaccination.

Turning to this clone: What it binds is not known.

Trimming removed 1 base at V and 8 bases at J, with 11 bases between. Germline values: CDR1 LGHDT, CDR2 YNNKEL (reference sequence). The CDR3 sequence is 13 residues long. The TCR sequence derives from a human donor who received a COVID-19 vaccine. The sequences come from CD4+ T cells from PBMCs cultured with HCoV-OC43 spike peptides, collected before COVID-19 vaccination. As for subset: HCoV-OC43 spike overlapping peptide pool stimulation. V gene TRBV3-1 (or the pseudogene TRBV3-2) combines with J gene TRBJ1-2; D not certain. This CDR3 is CASSQGRASGYTF. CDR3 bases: TGTGCCAGCAGCCAAGGTCGGGCTTCGGGCTACACCTTC.